The TCR beta chain described here comes from a study of regulatory T cells in long-lasting Graves disease. In the study overall: Disease was considered persistent Graves' disease after over 5 years of antithyroid drugs (with positive TSH receptor antibodies).

Time point: persistent/refractory GD, antithyroid drugs over 5 years with positive TRAb. Generation of the TCR library employed RNA extracted from PBMCs. It was an endocrinology department in Xi'an, China, that provided the patients. This CDR3 contains 14 residues. Germline V CDR1 and CDR2: SGHRS, YFSETQ. V dropped 4 bases and J dropped 4 bases, with 14 bases sitting between them. Sequencing libraries for TCR beta were prepared with iRepertoire HTBI primers and Arm-PCR of CDR3 regions. In TCRdb, the multiplex PCR reads were re-called with MiXCR into one record per CDR3 protein. The sample has 500,000 to 800,000 distinct CDR3 sequences; roughly 30% are singletons.

J is TRBJ2-5 and V is TRBV5-1; D not resolved. The TCR sequence derives from a female donor with Graves disease. The source material was peripheral blood mononuclear cells (PBMCs), sampled when the disease was refractory, from a patient treated with antithyroid drugs. CDR3 residues: CASSTYLDPETQYF. For the CDR3, the DNA is TGCGCCAGCAGCACCTACTTGGACCCAGAGACCCAGTACTTC.